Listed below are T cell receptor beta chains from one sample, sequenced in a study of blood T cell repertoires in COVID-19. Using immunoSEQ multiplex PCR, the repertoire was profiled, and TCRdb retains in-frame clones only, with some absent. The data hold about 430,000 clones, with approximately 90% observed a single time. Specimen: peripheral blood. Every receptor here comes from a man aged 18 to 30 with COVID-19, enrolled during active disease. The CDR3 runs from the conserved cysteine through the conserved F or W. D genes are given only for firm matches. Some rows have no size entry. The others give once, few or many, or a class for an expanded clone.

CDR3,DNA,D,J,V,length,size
CASSPMRGVTTEAFF,TGTGCCAGCAGTCCAATGCGGGGGGTCACCACTGAAGCTTTCTTT,.,TRBJ1-1,TRBV3-1/TRBV3-2,15,.
CASSVTPRSSEEEQFF,TGTGCCAGCAGCGTAACCCCCCGTTCGAGCGAGGAGGAGCAGTTCTTC,.,TRBJ2-1,TRBV9,16,.
CASSQVTGANVLTF,TGCGCCAGCAGCCAAGTGACAGGGGCCAACGTCCTGACTTTC,.,TRBJ2-6,TRBV4-1,14,few
CASSLREGGKAFF,TGTGCCAGCAGTCTTAGGGAGGGGGGCAAGGCTTTCTTT,.,TRBJ1-1,TRBV12-3/TRBV12-4,13,.
CASRIAGSADTQYF,TGCGCCAGCAGAATAGCGGGAAGCGCGGATACGCAGTATTTT,TRBD2,TRBJ2-3,TRBV5-1,14,.
CASSAAHNEKLFF,TGTGCCAGCAGCGCGGCCCATAATGAAAAACTGTTTTTT,.,TRBJ1-4,TRBV2,13,.
CASSLGIAGGYNEQFF,TGTGCCAGCAGCTTGGGGATAGCGGGAGGATACAATGAGCAGTTCTTC,TRBD2,TRBJ2-1,TRBV5-4,16,.
CASSSNRANTEAFF,TGTGCCAGCAGCTCCAACAGGGCTAACACTGAAGCTTTCTTT,.,TRBJ1-1,TRBV11-3,14,.
CASSLDSVTYTDTQYF,TGTGCCAGCAGCTTAGACAGTGTGACCTACACAGATACGCAGTATTTT,.,TRBJ2-3,TRBV7-2,16,.
CASSPRTGVNEKLFF,TGTGCCAGCAGCCCACGGACAGGGGTGAACGAAAAACTGTTTTTT,TRBD1,TRBJ1-4,TRBV3-1/TRBV3-2,15,once
CASIYSLTDTQYF,TGTGCCAGCATCTACAGCCTCACAGATACGCAGTATTTT,.,TRBJ2-3,TRBV6-5,13,.
CASSLGKPEKQFF,TGTGCCAGCAGCTTAGGAAAACCGGAGAAGCAGTTCTTC,.,TRBJ2-1,TRBV7-3,13,.
CASSSLTGELFF,TGTGCCAGCAGTTCATTGACCGGGGAGCTGTTTTTT,.,TRBJ2-2,TRBV2,12,once
CASSPGHVSTEAFF,TGTGCCAGCTCACCGGGACATGTGAGCACTGAAGCTTTCTTT,.,TRBJ1-1,TRBV18,14,.
CASRGGLAGESGELFF,TGTGCCAGCAGAGGGGGACTAGCGGGAGAGTCCGGGGAGCTGTTTTTT,TRBD2,TRBJ2-2,TRBV6-9,16,.
CASSPFDINYEQYF,TGTGCCAGCAGTCCGTTTGACATAAACTACGAGCAGTACTTC,.,TRBJ2-7,TRBV28,14,.
CASTFGGSGQFF,TGTGCCAGCACGTTTGGAGGGAGTGGGCAGTTCTTC,.,TRBJ2-1,TRBV6-5,12,.
CASSPGGAGGQPQHF,TGTGCCAGCAGTCCAGGGGGCGCGGGTGGTCAGCCCCAGCATTTT,TRBD1,TRBJ1-5,TRBV6-5,15,.
CASSYRFLGTDTQYF,TGTGCCAGCAGTTACCGGTTTTTGGGCACAGATACGCAGTATTTT,.,TRBJ2-3,TRBV6-5,15,.
CAWTSGGTEAFF,TGTGCCTGGACCTCCGGGGGCACTGAAGCTTTCTTT,.,TRBJ1-1,TRBV30,12,.
CASSQDLGGAREPQHF,TGCGCCAGCAGCCAAGATCTAGGAGGGGCAAGGGAGCCCCAGCATTTT,.,TRBJ1-5,TRBV4-1,16,.
CASSLAGAGQGFEKLFF,TGTGCCAGCAGCTTAGCGGGGGCGGGACAGGGATTTGAAAAACTGTTTTTT,TRBD1,TRBJ1-4,TRBV7-8,17,.
CASSGGTGAWEQYF,TGTGCCAGCAGTGGCGGGACAGGGGCGTGGGAGCAGTACTTC,TRBD1,TRBJ2-7,TRBV25-1,14,.
CASSRGTSANTGELFF,TGCGCCAGCAGCCGAGGGACTAGCGCGAACACCGGGGAGCTGTTTTTT,TRBD2,TRBJ2-2,TRBV4-1,16,.
CASSPRQGAVGEQYF,TGTGCCAGCTCACCAAGGCAGGGCGCGGTCGGGGAGCAGTACTTC,.,TRBJ2-7,TRBV18,15,.
CASSMVSGTADTQYF,TGCGCCAGCAGCATGGTTAGCGGGACGGCAGATACGCAGTATTTT,TRBD2,TRBJ2-3,TRBV5-1,15,once
CASSQTGTLEQYF,TGCGCCAGCAGCCAAACCGGGACATTAGAGCAGTACTTC,.,TRBJ2-7,TRBV4-1,13,.
CASSFRGFGYGYTF,TGTGCCAGCAGTTTCCGGGGGTTCGGCTATGGCTACACCTTC,.,TRBJ1-2,TRBV6-5,14,.
CSVGGETEAFF,TGCAGCGTGGGGGGGGAGACTGAAGCTTTCTTT,.,TRBJ1-1,TRBV29-1,11,once
CASSLDGGLRHTEAFF,TGTGCCAGCAGCTTAGATGGAGGTCTAAGGCACACTGAAGCTTTCTTT,.,TRBJ1-1,TRBV11-2,16,.
CAWNGPGYSGNTIYF,TGTGCCTGGAATGGGCCGGGATACTCTGGAAACACCATATATTTT,.,TRBJ1-3,TRBV30,15,few
CASSPLLAGKETQYF,TGTGCCAGCAGTCCCTTACTAGCGGGAAAAGAGACCCAGTACTTC,TRBD2,TRBJ2-5,TRBV27,15,.
CASSGQVRAYEQYF,TGTGCCAGCAGTGGACAGGTACGAGCCTACGAGCAGTACTTC,TRBD1,TRBJ2-7,TRBV7-2,14,.
CASSFLASTDTQYF,TGTGCCAGCAGCTTCCTAGCAAGCACAGATACGCAGTATTTT,.,TRBJ2-3,TRBV11-2,14,.
CASSPGTSGDRYNEQFF,TGCGCCAGCAGCCCAGGGACTAGCGGGGACAGATACAATGAGCAGTTCTTC,TRBD2,TRBJ2-1,TRBV4-1,17,.
CASSSTQRTSAFTDTQYF,TGTGCCAGCAGCTCTACTCAGAGGACTAGCGCATTCACAGATACGCAGTATTTT,TRBD2,TRBJ2-3,TRBV7-8,18,.
CASRRTGEETQYF,TGTGCCAGCAGACGTACAGGGGAAGAGACCCAGTACTTC,TRBD1,TRBJ2-5,TRBV6-5,13,.
CASSLVGGYEQYF,TGTGCCAGCAGCTTGGTGGGGGGCTACGAGCAGTACTTC,.,TRBJ2-7,TRBV5-4,13,.
CASSLAEQETQYF,TGCGCCAGCAGCCTAGCGGAACAAGAGACCCAGTACTTC,.,TRBJ2-5,TRBV4-1,13,many